This passage covers 19 T cell receptor beta chains from one sample sequenced in a study of shared clonotypes between healthy human individuals. Naive CD8 cells lacked CD45RO, underwent positive selection for CCR7 and left out terminally differentiated effector memory CD45RA+ cells. Repertoires were generated with immunoSEQ multiplex PCR, while TCRdb's copy carries only in-frame clones and drops some. The sample comprises roughly 2 million clones, approximately 94% of which are singletons, and more than 0.95% rests with the top ten. Sequencing was performed on naive CD8+ T cells sorted from blood. Receptors originate from a man aged 18 to 29 in good health.

The sample holds one count of this clone. V usage is TRBV11-2 and J usage is TRBJ2-2; a weak D match, TRBD2 (5 bases). V was trimmed by 0 bases and J by 8 bases, leaving 10 bases between them. This CDR3 contains 14 residues. The germline V gene has CDR1 SGHAT and CDR2 FQNNGV. The CDR3 loop reads CASSLDRTGGELFF. The CDR3, as DNA: TGTGCCAGCAGCTTAGACCGGACTGGGGGGGAGCTGTTTTTT.

This chain links TRBV6-1 with TRBJ2-2; D call uncertain. The V gene lost 9 bases and the J gene lost 5 bases, with 13 bases spanning the gap. Per germline, CDR1 MNHNS and CDR2 SASEGT. The CDR3 consists of 13 residues. The chain's CDR3 is CASTVGYTGELFF. Here the CDR3 DNA reads TGTGCCAGTACCGTGGGGTATACCGGGGAGCTGTTTTTT.

V usage is TRBV7-6 and J usage is TRBJ1-1; weak D call: TRBD1 (6 bases). The ends were cut back, 5 bases at V and 3 bases at J, with 13 bases in the middle. The CDR3 covers 14 residues. Germline values: CDR1 SGHVS, CDR2 FNYEAQ. The CDR3 is CASSLGGRDTEAFF. CDR3 coding DNA: TGTGCCAGCAGCCTAGGGGGGAGGGACACTGAAGCTTTCTTT.

The chain joins TRBV10-2 to TRBJ2-3; possibly TRBD1 for D (6 bases). The CDR3 is 15 amino acids. Germline assignment: CDR1 WSHSY and CDR2 SAAADI. With 3 bases removed from V and 2 bases from J, the gap between germline ends came to 12 bases. This chain's CDR3 is CASSDVRGYTDTQYF. CDR3 bases: TGCGCCAGCAGTGACGTCAGGGGATACACAGATACGCAGTATTTT.

The chain uses TRBV6-5 and TRBJ2-5, with TRBD2 as a possible D gene (5 bases). This CDR3 is built from 14 residues. Germline values: CDR1 MNHEY, CDR2 SVGAGI. V lost 0 bases, J lost 2 bases, and 7 bases lay in between. Here the CDR3 reads CASSYSTKQETQYF. The CDR3 DNA sequence: TGTGCCAGCAGTTACTCGACTAAACAAGAGACCCAGTACTTC.

The chain combines TRBV5-1 with TRBJ2-7; D is undetermined. V lost 5 bases, J lost 3 bases, and 6 bases lay in between. The CDR3 is 11 residues long. Germline V lookup: CDR1 SGHRS, CDR2 YFSETQ. The CDR3 loop reads CASRGDYEQYF. CDR3 coding DNA: TGCGCCAGCAGAGGAGACTACGAGCAGTACTTC.

A single count supports this clone. The chain combines TRBV7-2 with TRBJ2-1, with TRBD2 matching over 9 bases. Germline CDR1 and CDR2: SGHTA and FQGNSA. The CDR3 length is 16 residues. V lost 5 bases and J lost 4; bases outside the gene matches: 9. CDR3 nucleotide sequence: TGTGCCAGCAGCCCTGAAAGACTAGCGGTTTACAATGAGCAGTTCTTC. As protein: CASSPERLAVYNEQFF. Looking up the rest from reference TRBV7-2 and TRBJ2-1 gives the full variable domain: GAGVSQSPSNKVTEKGKDVELRCDPISGHTALYWYRQSLGQGLEFLIYFQGNSAPDKSGLPSDRFSAERTGGSVSTLTIQRTQQEDSAVYLCASSPERLAVYNEQFFGPGTRLTVL.

Notes on this clone: Other DNA sequences within the sample encode an identical CDR3. This chain joins TRBV27 and TRBJ2-7; 7 nucleotides align to TRBD1. This CDR3 has 16 residues. The trim removed 5 bases at V and 2 bases at J, leaving 12 bases unmatched. Germline V lookup: CDR1 MNHEY, CDR2 SMNVEV (reference sequence). The CDR3 region is CASSPSLGGLTYEQYF. CDR3 in DNA: TGTGCCAGCAGTCCATCCCTAGGGGGCCTAACCTACGAGCAGTACTTC.

The gene calls are TRBV18 and TRBJ1-2; D is possibly TRBD1 (5 bases). The CDR3 totals 10 residues. The ends were cut back, 11 bases at V and 6 bases at J, with 10 bases in the middle. The V gene's germline CDR1 is KGHSH and CDR2 LQKENI. CDR3 residues: CASMGDGYTF. The CDR3 DNA reads as TGTGCCTCCATGGGGGATGGCTACACCTTC.

Turning to this clone: This CDR3 is also generated by other DNA sequences in the sample. The V call is TRBV25-1, the J call TRBJ2-3, with 7 nucleotides matching TRBD1. The CDR3 has 15 residues. Germline loops: CDR1 MGHDK, CDR2 SYGVNS. V shed 3 bases, J shed 6 bases, and the junction held 9 bases outside the gene matches. CDR3 amino acids: CASSDLDRDDDTQYF. The CDR3 DNA is TGTGCCAGCAGTGATCTAGACAGGGATGACGATACGCAGTATTTT.

The V and J genes are TRBV2 and TRBJ2-7; unclear D gene. This CDR3 is 14 amino acids long. CDR1 and CDR2 from the germline V gene are SNHLY and FYNNEI. Trimming took off 0 bases at V and 4 bases at J, with 10 bases between the two ends. The CDR3 spells CASSEAGLKYEQYF. In nucleotides, the CDR3 is TGTGCCAGCAGTGAAGCGGGCTTAAAGTACGAGCAGTACTTC.

Concerning this clone itself: This sample also contains other DNA sequences that code for the same CDR3. The chain is built from TRBV2 and TRBJ2-3; a weak D match, TRBD2 (5 bases). V lost 1 base, J lost 2 bases, and 10 bases lay in between. Germline CDR1 SNHLY, CDR2 FYNNEI. This CDR3 is built from 15 residues. CDR3 sequence: CASSEGLASTDTQYF. CDR3 nucleotides: TGTGCCAGCAGTGAAGGGCTAGCTTCCACAGATACGCAGTATTTT.

About this clone: This sample includes further DNA sequences coding for the same CDR3. The chain carries TRBV11-2 and TRBJ2-7; D is unclear. Deletions cut 0 bases from V and 6 bases from J, with 0 bases between. The V gene's germline CDR1 is SGHAT and CDR2 FQNNGV. This CDR3 is 10 amino acids long. CDR3 region: CASSLDEQYF. CDR3 bases: TGTGCCAGCAGCTTAGACGAGCAGTACTTC.

The genes are TRBV11-2 and TRBJ1-1; no clear D. Germline V CDR1 and CDR2: SGHAT, FQNNGV. The CDR3 has 14 residues. V gave up 1 base and J gave up 3 bases, with 9 bases separating them. This CDR3 is CASSLVPGYTEAFF. In nucleotides, the CDR3 is TGTGCCAGCAGCTTAGTCCCCGGGTACACTGAAGCTTTCTTT.

The genes are TRBV5-4 and TRBJ2-2; 8 bases fit TRBD1. CDR3 length: 15 amino acids. CDR1 is SGHNT, CDR2 YYREEE, per germline (reference sequence). After removal of 3 bases from V and 1 base from J, the junction contained 2 bases not matched to a gene. DNA of the CDR3: TGTGCCAGCAGCTACGGGACAGGGAACACCGGGGAGCTGTTTTTT. Residues: CASSYGTGNTGELFF.

The genes are TRBV5-6 and TRBJ2-1; tentatively, D is TRBD1 (6 bases). This CDR3 spans 13 amino acids. CDR1 SGHDT and CDR2 YYEEEE come from the germline V gene. Trimming stripped 4 bases from V and 6 bases from J, with 11 bases between. CDR3 sequence (DNA): TGTGCCAGCAGCCCGAGGGACACCAATGAGCAGTTCTTC. Translated: CASSPRDTNEQFF.

This chain uses TRBV2 with TRBJ2-4, with 9 bases matching TRBD1. The CDR3 spans 17 residues. V lost 7 bases to trimming and J lost 0 bases; unmatched junction nucleotides: 10. CDR1 is SNHLY, CDR2 FYNNEI, per germline. CDR3: CASMGQGYLLAKNIQYF. In DNA form, the CDR3 reads TGTGCCAGCATGGGACAGGGATACTTGCTAGCCAAAAACATTCAGTACTTC.

This rearrangement joins TRBV5-1 to TRBJ2-3; D gene ambiguous. Germline CDR1 and CDR2: SGHRS and YFSETQ. V dropped 5 bases and J dropped 3 bases, with 10 bases sitting between them. The CDR3 is 13 amino acids. In DNA, the CDR3 is TGCGCCAGCAGTAGGTGGGGAACAGATACGCAGTATTTT. The encoded protein is CASSRWGTDTQYF.

The chain uses TRBV2 and TRBJ1-1, with D tentatively TRBD1 (6 bases). Germline values: CDR1 SNHLY, CDR2 FYNNEI. The ends were cut back, 6 bases at V and 3 bases at J, with 23 bases in the middle. This CDR3 has 17 residues. The CDR3 loop reads CASRLPEGGIVYTEAFF. CDR3 bases: TGTGCCAGCAGGTTGCCCGAGGGGGGAATCGTCTACACTGAAGCTTTCTTT.